The next 11 T cell receptor beta chains were all read from a single sample in a study of blood T cell repertoires in COVID-19. Here immunoSEQ multiplex PCR was the method, and the copy in TCRdb shows in-frame clones only, minus some. The table lists 150,000 to 200,000 clones, around 87% of them singletons. Sequencing was carried out using peripheral blood. Receptor source: a man younger than 35 with acute or convalescent COVID-19.

The J gene is TRBJ2-5, the V gene TRBV2; D is unclear. CDR1 and CDR2 (germline): SNHLY, FYNNEI. The CDR3 is made up of 10 amino acids. V dropped 6 bases and J dropped 7 bases, with 6 bases sitting between them. The CDR3 DNA reads as TGTGCCAGCAGATCTTTGACCCAGTACTTC. Protein: CASRSLTQYF.

This clone was seen just once. CDR3 DNA: TGTGCCAGTAGGGGAGACAGGGGCCATGAGCAGTTCTTC. Amino acids: CASRGDRGHEQFF. The chain couples TRBV19 to TRBJ2-1, with 8 bases lining up with TRBD1. Trimming cost V 6 bases and J 8 bases; bases outside gene matches: 6. This CDR3 has 13 residues. CDR1 and CDR2 from the germline V gene are LNHDA and SQIVND (reference sequence).

The V call is TRBV6-1, the J call TRBJ2-1, with D possibly TRBD1 on 6 matching bases. V was cut by 1 base and J by 2 bases, with 9 bases left in between. CDR1 and CDR2 (germline): MNHNS, SASEGT. The CDR3 totals 15 residues. In DNA, the CDR3 is TGTGCCAGCAGTGAAGGAGGGGGAACCTACAATGAGCAGTTCTTC. It codes for CASSEGGGTYNEQFF.

This clone was observed a few times. Other DNA sequences in this sample translate to the same CDR3. V and J are TRBV24-1 and TRBJ2-2; 7 bases are shared with TRBD1. With 0 bases clipped from V and 3 bases from J, the junction kept 3 bases outside the gene matches. There are 16 residues in the CDR3. The V gene's germline CDR1 is KGHDR and CDR2 SFDVKD. The CDR3, as DNA: TGTGCCACCAGTGATTTGGAAGGGGGCGACACCGGGGAGCTGTTTTTT. Protein: CATSDLEGGDTGELFF.

The V call is TRBV4-1, the J call TRBJ1-1; a weak D match, TRBD1 (5 bases). The V end lost 0 bases, the J end lost 1 base, and 6 bases lay between the germline ends. CDR1 and CDR2 (germline): MGHRA, YSYEKL. The CDR3 is made up of 14 amino acids. The CDR3 bases are TGCGCCAGCAGCCAAGAAACAGGGAACACTGAAGCTTTCTTT. It yields the protein CASSQETGNTEAFF.

The V and J genes are TRBV19 and TRBJ2-3; TRBD1 agrees at 8 bases. Per the germline V gene, CDR1 is LNHDA and CDR2 is SQIVND (reference sequence). Unmatched junction bases numbered 14, after V lost 1 base and J lost 2 bases. CDR3 length: 19 residues. The CDR3 nucleotides read TGTGCCAGTAGTATAGGGTTCCCCCCCCAGGGGGCGGTCACAGATACGCAGTATTTT. Its translation: CASSIGFPPQGAVTDTQYF.

V and J are TRBV30 and TRBJ1-4; TRBD1 matches 7 bases. V lost 2 bases to trimming and J lost 6 bases; unmatched junction nucleotides: 12. Germline V gene lookup returns CDR1 GTSNPN and CDR2 SVGIG (reference sequence). This CDR3 spans 16 amino acids. CDR3: CAWSTYRTGFDEKLFF. The CDR3 DNA reads TGTGCCTGGAGTACCTACAGGACAGGATTCGATGAAAAACTGTTTTTT.

This rearrangement joins TRBV30 to TRBJ1-4; D call uncertain. V lost 0 bases and J lost 5, with 16 bases in between. CDR1 and CDR2 (germline): GTSNPN, SVGIG (reference sequence). The CDR3 covers 16 residues. CDR3 nucleotide sequence: TGTGCCTGGAGTGTACCGTGGGCAGTACCCAATGAAAAACTGTTTTTT. Translation gives CAWSVPWAVPNEKLFF.

The chain carries TRBV19 and TRBJ1-5; 8 nucleotides match TRBD1. This CDR3 contains 14 residues. In germline, CDR1 is LNHDA, CDR2 SQIVND (reference sequence). V dropped 6 bases and J dropped 5; count of bases not matched to a gene: 6. The CDR3 sequence: CASRPGQGYQPQHF. Here the CDR3 DNA reads TGTGCCAGTAGACCAGGACAGGGTTATCAGCCCCAGCATTTT.

The rearrangement uses TRBV6-5 and TRBJ1-2; a possible D gene is TRBD1 (5 bases). The CDR3 is 13 residues long. Trimming took 2 bases from V and 5 from J, leaving 9 bases between them. CDR1 and CDR2 (germline): MNHEY, SVGAGI. DNA for the CDR3: TGTGCCAGCAGTTACGGGGGGGAGTATGGCTACACCTTC. Residues: CASSYGGEYGYTF.

This chain links TRBV13 with TRBJ1-6; D perhaps matches TRBD1 (6 bases). The CDR3 runs 15 residues. The V and J ends lost 1 base and 7 bases respectively, with 11 bases between them. Germline V gene sequence: CDR1 PRHDT, CDR2 FYEKMQ (reference sequence). The chain's CDR3 is CASSLAGTHNSPLHF. The DNA for the CDR3 is TGTGCCAGCAGCTTAGCAGGGACACACAATTCACCCCTCCACTTT.